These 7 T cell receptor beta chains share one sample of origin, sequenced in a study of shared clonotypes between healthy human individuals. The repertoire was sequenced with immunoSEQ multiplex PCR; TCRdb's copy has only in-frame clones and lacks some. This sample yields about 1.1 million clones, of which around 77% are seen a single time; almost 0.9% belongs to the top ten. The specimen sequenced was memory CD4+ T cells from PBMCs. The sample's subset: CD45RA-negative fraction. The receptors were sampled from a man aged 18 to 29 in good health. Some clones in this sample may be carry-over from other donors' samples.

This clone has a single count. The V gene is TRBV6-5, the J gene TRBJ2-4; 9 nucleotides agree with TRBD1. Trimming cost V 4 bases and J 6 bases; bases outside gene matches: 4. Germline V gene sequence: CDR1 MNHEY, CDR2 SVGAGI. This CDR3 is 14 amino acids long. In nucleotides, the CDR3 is TGTGCCAGCAGTTGGGACAGGGAGGTAAACATTCAGTACTTC. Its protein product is CASSWDREVNIQYF.

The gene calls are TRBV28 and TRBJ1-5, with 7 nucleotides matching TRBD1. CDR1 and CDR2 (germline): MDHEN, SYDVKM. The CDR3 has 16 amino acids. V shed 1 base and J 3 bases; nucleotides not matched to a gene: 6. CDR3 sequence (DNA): TGTGCCAGCAGTTTATATAGGGACAGCAACAATCAGCCCCAGCATTTT. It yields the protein CASSLYRDSNNQPQHF.

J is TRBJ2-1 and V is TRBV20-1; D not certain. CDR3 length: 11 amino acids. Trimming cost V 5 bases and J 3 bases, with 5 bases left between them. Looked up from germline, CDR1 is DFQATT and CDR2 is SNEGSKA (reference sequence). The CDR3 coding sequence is TGCAGTGCTTGGGGCTACAATGAGCAGTTCTTC. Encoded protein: CSAWGYNEQFF.

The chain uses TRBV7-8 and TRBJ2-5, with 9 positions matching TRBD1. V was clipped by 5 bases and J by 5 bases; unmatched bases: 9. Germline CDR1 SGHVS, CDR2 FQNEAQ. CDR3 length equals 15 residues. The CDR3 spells CASSPLQGASETQYF. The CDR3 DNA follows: TGTGCCAGCAGCCCATTACAGGGGGCCTCGGAGACCCAGTACTTC.

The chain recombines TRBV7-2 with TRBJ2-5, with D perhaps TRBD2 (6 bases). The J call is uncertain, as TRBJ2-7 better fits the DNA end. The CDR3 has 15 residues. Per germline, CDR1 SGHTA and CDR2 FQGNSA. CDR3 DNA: TGTGCCAGCAGACGGGACTCTAGCTCTGTTGACGAGCAGTACTTC. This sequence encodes CASRRDSSSVDEQYF.

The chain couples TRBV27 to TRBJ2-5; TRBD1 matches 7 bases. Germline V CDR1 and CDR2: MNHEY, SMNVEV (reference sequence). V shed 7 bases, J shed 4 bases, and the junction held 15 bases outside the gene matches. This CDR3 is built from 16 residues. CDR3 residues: CASKRVLTGNGETQYF. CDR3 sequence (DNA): TGTGCCAGCAAAAGGGTCTTGACAGGGAATGGAGAGACCCAGTACTTC.

CDR3 sequence (DNA): TGTGCCACCAGCAGAGGGGGTTTGGGCTACGAGCAGTACTTC. Protein: CATSRGGLGYEQYF. The chain joins TRBV15 to TRBJ2-7, with D unresolved. Germline-derived CDR1 and CDR2 are LNHNV and YYDKDF (reference sequence). V dropped 1 base and J dropped 3 bases, with 10 bases sitting between them. CDR3 size: 14 residues.